These T cell receptor beta chains were read from a single sample in a study of blood T cell repertoires in COVID-19. TCRdb's copy holds only in-frame clones and misses some; the assay was immunoSEQ multiplex PCR. The sample carries 300,000 to 350,000 clones, 90% recorded once. The specimen sequenced was PBMCs or T cells enriched from blood (not recorded which). The origin of the receptors is a woman aged 25 to 39 who had been exposed to COVID-19. CDR3s include the opening cysteine and the closing phenylalanine or tryptophan. The D gene is left open where the match is weak. For some rows the clone size is stated as once, few or many, or as a class when expanded; others skip it.

NA	NA	TRBV27	TRBJ1-3	TGTGCCAGCAGTTTTAGGGGTCCCGACTCTGGAAACACCATATATTTT	CASSFRGPDSGNTIYF
once	TRBD1	TRBV7-9	TRBJ1-4	TGTGCCAGCAGCCCAGGACAGGGGGCTGATGAAAAACTGTTTTTT	CASSPGQGADEKLFF
NA	NA	TRBV23-1	TRBJ2-1	TGCGCCAGCAGTCACCGGGAAGATGAGCAGTTCTTC	CASSHREDEQFF
NA	NA	TRBV2	TRBJ1-1	TGTGCCAGCAGTGAACTAGCGGGCACTGAAGCTTTCTTT	CASSELAGTEAFF
NA	TRBD1	TRBV24-1	TRBJ1-4	TGTGCCACCAGTAGAGGGGGCACTAATGAAAAACTGTTTTTT	CATSRGGTNEKLFF
NA	TRBD1	TRBV7-2	TRBJ1-1	TGTGCCAGCAGCCCACGGACAGGCCTGGGCACTGAAGCTTTCTTT	CASSPRTGLGTEAFF
once	NA	TRBV3-1/TRBV3-2	TRBJ2-7	TGTGCCAGCAGCCAAGAAGGGGGTCGGTACGAGCAGTACTTC	CASSQEGGRYEQYF
NA	TRBD1	TRBV5-1	TRBJ1-4	TGCGCCAGCAGCTTGGGAGTTTCAGGGGGGACAGAGAATGAAAAACTGTTTTTT	CASSLGVSGGTENEKLFF
NA	NA	TRBV5-1	TRBJ1-1	TGCGCCAGCAGCCAATGGGCGAACACTGAAGCTTTCTTT	CASSQWANTEAFF
NA	NA	TRBV30	TRBJ1-6	TGTGCCTGGGGGGGGAATAATTCACCCCTCCACTTT	CAWGGNNSPLHF
NA	TRBD2	TRBV9	TRBJ2-5	TGTGCCAGCAGCCCGGGGGGTGTTACGGGGGAGACCCAGTACTTC	CASSPGGVTGETQYF
NA	NA	TRBV2	TRBJ2-7	TGTGCCACTGACCGAACAGACAGCTCCTACGAGCAGTACTTC	CATDRTDSSYEQYF
NA	NA	TRBV7-2	TRBJ1-2	TGTGCCAGCAGCTTACAGGCAAACTATGGCTACACCTTC	CASSLQANYGYTF
NA	NA	TRBV10-1	TRBJ2-7	TGCGCCAGCAGAATTAATGACCTAGCGTTCTCCAACTACGAGCAGTACTTC	CASRINDLAFSNYEQYF
NA	NA	TRBV9	TRBJ1-1	TGTGCCAGCAGCCCGCGGACAATCGCCACTGAAGCTTTCTTT	CASSPRTIATEAFF
NA	NA	TRBV19	TRBJ2-1	TGTGCCAGTACTCCGAACCGCGGGACAGTTTACAATGAGCAGTTCTTC	CASTPNRGTVYNEQFF
NA	TRBD2	TRBV2	TRBJ2-2	TGTGCCAGCAGTTCACTAGCGAGCACCGGGGAGCTGTTTTTT	CASSSLASTGELFF
NA	NA	TRBV2	TRBJ1-4	TGTGCCAGCAGTTCCCAGGGTCAGTCGAATGAAAAACTGTTTTTT	CASSSQGQSNEKLFF
NA	TRBD1	TRBV30	TRBJ1-2	TGTGCCTGGAGTGTACGACAGGGGAGCTATGGCTACACCTTC	CAWSVRQGSYGYTF
NA	TRBD1	TRBV14	TRBJ1-2	TGTGCCAGCAGCCAAGTTCCGGGACAGAACTATGGCTACACCTTC	CASSQVPGQNYGYTF